One and the same sample provided the 10 T cell receptor beta chains below, sequenced in a study of early T cells in non-severe SARS-CoV-2 infection. TCRdb reanalysed the 5' RACE reads using MiXCR and keeps one entry per CDR3 protein. The data show tens of thousands of distinct CDR3 sequences, less than 15% seen once. Input material: whole blood. These receptors came from an adult who was a healthcare worker with PCR-confirmed SARS-CoV-2 infection or an uninfected control (not recorded which).

A few counts support this clonotype. J is TRBJ2-4 and V is TRBV5-6; D is unclear. Trimming took off 6 bases at V and 1 base at J, with 11 bases between the two ends. Looked up from germline, CDR1 is SGHDT and CDR2 is YYEEEE. The CDR3 runs 14 residues. The CDR3 here is CASKRLQAKNIQYF. The CDR3 DNA follows: TGTGCCAGCAAAAGGCTCCAGGCCAAAAACATTCAGTACTTC.

This sequence joins TRBV7-2 and TRBJ2-7, with D perhaps matching TRBD1 (6 bases). CDR1 and CDR2 (germline): SGHTA, FQGNSA. The CDR3 runs to 16 residues. With 2 bases removed from V and 1 base from J, the gap between germline ends came to 15 bases. The DNA of the CDR3 is TGTGCCAGCAGCTTACCTGCCGGGACAAGTTCCTACGAGCAGTACTTC. Amino acids: CASSLPAGTSSYEQYF. The whole variable domain, filled in from reference TRBV7-2 and TRBJ2-7, reads GAGVSQSPSNKVTEKGKDVELRCDPISGHTALYWYRQSLGQGLEFLIYFQGNSAPDKSGLPSDRFSAERTGGSVSTLTIQRTQQEDSAVYLCASSLPAGTSSYEQYFGPGTRLTVT.

V usage is TRBV6-2 or TRBV6-3 and J usage is TRBJ2-7, with TRBD2 as a possible D gene (6 bases). Trimming pared 8 bases from V and 1 base from J, leaving 9 bases between. Germline values: CDR1 MNHEY, CDR2 SVGEGT. The CDR3 has 12 amino acids. CDR3 nucleotide sequence: TGTGCCAGCCTCGGGACTTCCTACGAGCAGTACTTC. This translates into CASLGTSYEQYF.

V usage is TRBV4-1 and J usage is TRBJ2-5; D is unclear. The CDR3 is 13 residues long. The V gene lost 5 bases and the J gene lost 5 bases, with 12 bases spanning the gap. CDR1 and CDR2 (germline): MGHRA, YSYEKL. Here the CDR3 reads CASSLLSRETQYF. DNA of the CDR3: TGCGCCAGCAGCTTACTCTCCCGGGAGACCCAGTACTTC.

The rearrangement links TRBV6-2 or TRBV6-3 to TRBJ2-2; D is unclear. The V gene lost 5 bases and the J gene lost 2 bases, with 18 bases spanning the gap. The V gene's germline CDR1 is MNHEY and CDR2 SVGEGT. The CDR3 loop spans 17 amino acids. The CDR3 DNA reads TGTGCCAGCAGTATATATTCCGGGCCGATAAACACCGGGGAGCTGTTTTTT. Protein sequence: CASSIYSGPINTGELFF.

This clonotype was picked up many times. The chain is built from TRBV9 and TRBJ2-7; 10 bases agree with TRBD1. The ends lost 3 bases at V and 3 bases at J; junction bases unmatched: 3. Germline V gives CDR1 SGDLS, CDR2 YYNGEE. There are 14 residues in the CDR3. The CDR3: CASSAGTGDYEQYF. The CDR3 DNA sequence: TGTGCCAGCAGCGCGGGGACAGGGGACTACGAGCAGTACTTC.

This clonotype was detected only a few times. This rearrangement joins TRBV20-1 to TRBJ1-2; D remains ambiguous. V was clipped by 5 bases and J by 0 bases, with 13 bases between them. This CDR3 has 14 amino acids. CDR1 is DFQATT and CDR2 is SNEGSKA in the germline V gene (reference sequence). CDR3 DNA: TGCAGTGCTCAGATGAGGAGCGCTAACTATGGCTACACCTTC. Translated: CSAQMRSANYGYTF.

This clonotype came up a few times. The chain combines TRBV7-9 with TRBJ2-3; possibly TRBD2 for D (6 bases). The CDR3 consists of 16 residues. V was shortened by 2 bases and J by 0 bases, with 12 bases between the two germline ends. Looked up from germline, CDR1 is SEHNR and CDR2 is FQNEAQ (reference sequence). CDR3: CASSLRGDLSTDTQYF. DNA for the CDR3: TGTGCCAGCAGCTTACGCGGGGACCTAAGCACAGATACGCAGTATTTT.

This clonotype showed up many times. This chain uses TRBV2 with TRBJ2-5; D not resolved. The germline gives CDR1 SNHLY, CDR2 FYNNEI. The CDR3 length is 14 residues. V lost 5 bases, J lost 2 bases, and 12 bases lay in between. CDR3 amino acids: CASSFLDHQETQYF. The CDR3 DNA follows: TGTGCCAGCAGTTTCCTGGATCATCAAGAGACCCAGTACTTC. Combining the CDR3 with reference TRBV2 and TRBJ2-5 gives the whole variable domain EPEVTQTPSHQVTQMGQEVILRCVPISNHLYFYWYRQILGQKVEFLVSFYNNEISEKSEIFDDQFSVERPDGSNFTLKIRSTKLEDSAMYFCASSFLDHQETQYFGPGTRLLVL.

This clonotype came up a few times. This chain joins TRBV4-3 and TRBJ2-7; D gene unclear. The CDR3 loop spans 13 amino acids. From germline, CDR1 is LGHNA and CDR2 YSLEER. The V end was cut by 4 bases, the J end by 0 bases, with 7 bases between. CDR3 amino acids: CASSRGSSYEQYF. The CDR3 DNA is TGCGCCAGCAGCCGAGGAAGCTCCTACGAGCAGTACTTC.